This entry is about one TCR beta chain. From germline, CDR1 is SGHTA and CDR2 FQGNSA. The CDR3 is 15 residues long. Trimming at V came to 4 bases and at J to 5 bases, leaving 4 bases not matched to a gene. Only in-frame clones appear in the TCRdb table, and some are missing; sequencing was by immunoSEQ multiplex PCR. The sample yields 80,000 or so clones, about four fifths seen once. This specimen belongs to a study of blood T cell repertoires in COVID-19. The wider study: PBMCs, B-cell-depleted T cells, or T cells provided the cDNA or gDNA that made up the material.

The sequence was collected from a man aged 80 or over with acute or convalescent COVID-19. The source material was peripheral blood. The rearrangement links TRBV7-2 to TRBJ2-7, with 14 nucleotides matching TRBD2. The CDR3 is CASSSRLAGGNEQYF. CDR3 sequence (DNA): TGTGCCAGCAGCTCCCGACTAGCGGGAGGGAACGAGCAGTACTTC.